The clone carrying this TCR beta chain showed up just a few times. Participants came from 20 to 25 US areas, aged about 18 to 89 years. The CDR3 has 15 amino acids. Trimming cost V 4 bases and J 3 bases, with 15 bases left between them. Germline assignment: CDR1 MNHEY and CDR2 SVGAGI. The data were taken from a study of blood T cell repertoires in COVID-19. Study background: Sources were T cells, B-cell-depleted T cells, or PBMCs; the material itself was cDNA or gDNA.

TCRdb's copy holds only in-frame clones and misses some; the assay was immunoSEQ multiplex PCR. Of 300,000 to 400,000 clones in the sample, 88% are singletons; the top ten hold less than 1.5%. The J gene is TRBJ1-2, the V gene TRBV6-5; weak D call: TRBD1 (5 bases). The receptor's source is a woman between 18 and 30 years old who had recovered from COVID-19. Input material: PBMCs or T cells enriched from blood (not recorded which). CDR3 protein: CASSLYPRGDYGYTF. CDR3 nucleotide sequence: TGTGCCAGCAGTTTGTACCCCCGGGGGGACTATGGCTACACCTTC.